This TCR beta chain was found in a study of Ad26.COV2.S vaccination and SARS-CoV-2 variants. Study summary: In the study, Ad26.COV2.S was injected intramuscularly once, or twice 56 days apart.

CDR1 SQVTM and CDR2 ANQGSEA come from the germline V gene. V was shortened by 3 bases and J by 4 bases, with 16 bases between the two germline ends. CDR3 length: 14 residues. Treatment indicated: approximately 18 received Ad26.COV2.S at low or high dose, single or two shots; about 5 received placebo; per-sample allocation not given. Day 63 after the first injection of vaccine or placebo was the sampling time. Profiled with immunoSEQ multiplex PCR; TCRdb holds only in-frame clones, not every one. Here the sample spans a few hundred thousand clones, 75% to 95% being singletons. The V gene is TRBV29-1, the J gene TRBJ2-7; perhaps D is TRBD1 or TRBD2 (5 bases each). The sequenced sample was peripheral blood, obtained in a trial of Ad26.COV2.S vaccine versus placebo. This receptor was taken from a person aged 18-65 years who received the Ad26.COV2.S COVID-19 vaccine or a placebo. CDR3 residues: CSVEGLRGGYEQYF. DNA of the CDR3: TGCAGCGTTGAGGGGTTAAGGGGCGGGTACGAGCAGTACTTC.